This record concerns one TCR beta chain sequence. These data belong to a study of blood T cell repertoires in COVID-19. For the study at large: Both acute and convalescent COVID-19 samples were obtained from the United States, Italy and Spain. PBMCs, B-cell-depleted T cells, or T cells provided the cDNA or gDNA that made up the material.

Source study methods: From reference gene primer amplification, estimates of nucleated cell counts were derived. Sequenced by immunoSEQ multiplex PCR; TCRdb stores in-frame clones only, minus some. V, J and clone size derive from that table, while D and trimming were established from the DNA sequence. Counted here are about 56,000 clones, roughly 90% occurring once; the ten biggest clones make up more than 15%. The source material was peripheral blood. This receptor was obtained from a human donor in a cohort sampled during active COVID-19.

The CDR3, as DNA: TGCGCCAGCAGCTTGGAACTCGGGACAGGGAGACTCTACGAGCAGTACTTC. This gives the protein CASSLELGTGRLYEQYF. The V and J genes are TRBV5-1 and TRBJ2-7; 9 positions agree with TRBD1. Germline CDR1 and CDR2: SGHRS and YFSETQ. J gave up 3 bases and V 0 bases, and 10 bases lay outside the gene matches. CDR3 length equals 17 residues.